The 10 T cell receptor beta chains below all came from one sample that was sequenced in a study of tissue T cells after allogeneic stem cell transplantation. The sample's time point: mouse harvest day 14 after allogeneic transplant. Each mouse received 10^7 T-cell-depleted marrow cells plus 10^6 splenic CD5+ T cells by tail vein. Only in-frame clones appear in the TCRdb table, and some are missing; sequencing was by immunoSEQ multiplex PCR. The sample has fewer than 4,500 clones, around half seen once. Specimen: gut tissue. These receptors were obtained from a female BALB/c mouse given C57BL/6 T cells with graft-versus-host disease after an allogeneic hematopoietic cell transplant.

To note about this clone: The genes and germline here are from mouse. CDR3 DNA (partial): TGTGCCAGCAGTCGACAGCAGGCTCCGCTT. It is translated as CASSRQQAPL. The whole CDR3 is CASSRQQAPLF. The genes are TRBV26 and TRBJ1-5, with D perhaps matching TRBD1 (5 bases). The read ends 1 residue shy of where the CDR3 ends; the end is completed using the germline J gene. The V end lost 4 bases, the J end lost 7 bases, and 5 bases lay between the germline ends. The germline V gene encodes CDR1 KGHPV and CDR2 FQNQEV (reference sequence). This CDR3 region has 11 residues.

On this clone: Gene and germline names: mouse. The CDR3 bases that were read are TGTGCAAGCAGCTCCAGGACTGGGGGTTATGAACAGTAC. Amino acids: CASSSRTGGYEQY. The whole CDR3 region reads CASSSRTGGYEQYF. J is TRBJ2-7 and V is TRBV16; TRBD2 agrees at 10 bases. The read halts 1 residue ahead of the CDR3 end, with the missing end drawn from the germline J gene. CDR1 SGHSA and CDR2 FRNQAP come from the germline V gene. The CDR3 runs 14 residues. V trimming: 4 bases; J trimming: 4 bases; junction bases outside the gene matches: 4.

This clone is large. Germline and genes here are mouse. The CDR3 extends 1 residue past the end of the read, so its final part is completed from the germline J gene. The V and J genes are TRBV12-1 and TRBJ1-4, with D possibly matching TRBD1 (5 bases). Germline V gives CDR1 SGHSN, CDR2 HYEKVE. The CDR3 has 15 amino acids. Trimming removed 1 base from V and 3 bases from J, with 11 bases in between. CDR3 bases read: TGTGCCAGCTCTCTAAAAGGGGCGGCCAACGAAAGATTATTT. This sequence encodes CASSLKGAANERLF. From start to end, the CDR3 is CASSLKGAANERLFF.

This clone was recorded once. The genes and germline here are from mouse. The read terminates 1 residue ahead of where the CDR3 ends, so the germline J gene completes it. The J gene is TRBJ2-1, the V gene TRBV20; 11 bases are a match to TRBD2. This CDR3 contains 13 residues. The germline V gene encodes CDR1 GFQATS and CDR2 STVNSAI. V trimming: 6 bases; J trimming: 4 bases; junction bases outside the gene matches: 2. CDR3 DNA (partial): TGTGGTGCCCGGGACTGGGGGTATGCTGAGCAGTTC. This translates into CGARDWGYAEQF. In full, the CDR3 reads CGARDWGYAEQFF.

Of note for this clone: Here the gene names and germline are mouse. The read terminates 1 residue ahead of where the CDR3 ends, so the germline J gene completes it. The chain uses TRBV24 and TRBJ2-7; 11 bases match TRBD2. The germline CDR1 and CDR2 sequences are KGHTA and FRNEEI. The CDR3 is 14 amino acids. Trimming took 2 bases from V and 6 from J; bases not matched to a gene: 3. CDR3 protein: CASSLGLGGAEQYF. The sequenced part of the CDR3 DNA is TGTGCCAGCAGTCTGGGACTGGGGGGCGCTGAACAGTAC.

About this clone: Germline and genes: mouse. The CDR3 end lies 1 residue beyond the end of the read and is filled in from the germline J gene. This sequence joins TRBV3 and TRBJ2-7; 8 positions match TRBD2. CDR1 SNHLY and CDR2 FYNGKV come from the germline V gene (reference sequence). V was clipped by 0 bases and J by 2 bases; unmatched bases: 0. The CDR3 sequence is 14 residues long. This CDR3 reads CASSLAGGAYEQYF. Incomplete CDR3 DNA: TGTGCCAGCAGCTTAGCTGGGGGGGCCTATGAACAGTAC.

This clone was seen a handful of times. The listed genes are named as in mouse. The CDR3 end lies 1 residue beyond the end of the read and is filled in from the germline J gene. The chain has TRBV16 and TRBJ2-7, with 11 bases that match TRBD2. CDR3 length equals 16 residues. With 5 bases clipped from V and 1 base from J, the junction kept 7 bases outside the gene matches. Germline assignment: CDR1 SGHSA and CDR2 FRNQAP. The CDR3 sequence: CASSPHWGGGSYEQYF. The CDR3 DNA, read in part, is TGTGCAAGCAGCCCTCACTGGGGGGGCGGGTCCTATGAACAGTAC.

As for this clone: Gene names and germline match the mouse. From the germline J gene comes the end of the CDR3, since the read stops 1 residue before it. The V call is TRBV15, the J call TRBJ1-1; 9 positions match TRBD1. CDR3 length equals 14 residues. Germline loops: CDR1 SGHND, CDR2 FRSKSL. The trim removed 6 bases at V and 1 base at J, leaving 3 bases unmatched. CDR3: CASSRQGGNTEVFF. The DNA read from the CDR3 is TGTGCCAGCAGCCGACAGGGGGGAAACACAGAAGTCTTC.

On this clone itself: The listed genes are named as in mouse. Read data end 1 residue before the CDR3 end; the end is taken from the germline J gene. The chain links TRBV23 to TRBJ2-3; the table's D call, TRBD1, was not checked against the DNA. The CDR3 is 15 amino acids. The germline gives CDR1 KGHTA, CDR2 FQNQQP. CDR3 sequence reads: CSSSQPTGSAETLYF. CDR3 bases read: TGCTCCAGCAGTCAACCGACAGGGAGTGCAGAAACGCTGTAT.

This clone was counted between two and nine times. Mouse gene names apply. CDR3 DNA (partial): TGTGCCAGCAGCGCAAGTGGGGGGAGGAGTGAACAGTAC. It specifies CASSASGGRSEQY. The full CDR3 reads CASSASGGRSEQYF. The rearrangement uses TRBV4 and TRBJ2-7; TRBD2 matches 7 bases. Sequencing ends 1 residue short of the CDR3 end; the germline J gene provides the rest. This CDR3 is 14 amino acids long. The V gene end was trimmed by 5 bases and the J gene end by 6 bases; junction bases not matched to a gene: 10. CDR1 and CDR2 (germline): LGHDT, YNNKQL (reference sequence).